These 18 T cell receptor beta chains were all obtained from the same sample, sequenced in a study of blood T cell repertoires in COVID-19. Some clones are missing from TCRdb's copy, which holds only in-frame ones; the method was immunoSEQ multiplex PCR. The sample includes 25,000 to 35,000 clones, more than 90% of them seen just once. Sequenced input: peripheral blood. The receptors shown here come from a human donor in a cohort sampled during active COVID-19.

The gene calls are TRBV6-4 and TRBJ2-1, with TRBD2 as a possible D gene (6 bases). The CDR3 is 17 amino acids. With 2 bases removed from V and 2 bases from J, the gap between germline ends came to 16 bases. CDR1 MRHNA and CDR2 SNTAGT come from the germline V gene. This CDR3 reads CASSDGRGRDTYNEQFF. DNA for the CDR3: TGTGCCAGCAGTGACGGGAGAGGGCGGGATACCTACAATGAGCAGTTCTTC.

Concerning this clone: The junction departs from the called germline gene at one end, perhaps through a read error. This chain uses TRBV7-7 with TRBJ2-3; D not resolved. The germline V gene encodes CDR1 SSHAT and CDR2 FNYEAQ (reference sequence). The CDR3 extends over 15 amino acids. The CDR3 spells CASSLGLTSTDTQYF. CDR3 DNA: TGTGCTAGCAGCTTAGGCCTGACAAGCACAGATACGCAGTATTTT.

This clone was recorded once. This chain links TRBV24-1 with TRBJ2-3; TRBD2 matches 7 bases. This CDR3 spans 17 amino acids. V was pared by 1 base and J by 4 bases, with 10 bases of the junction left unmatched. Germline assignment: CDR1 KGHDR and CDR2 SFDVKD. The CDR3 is CATSDFGRDGGADTQYF. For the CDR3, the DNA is TGTGCCACCAGTGATTTTGGCCGGGATGGGGGGGCAGATACGCAGTATTTT.

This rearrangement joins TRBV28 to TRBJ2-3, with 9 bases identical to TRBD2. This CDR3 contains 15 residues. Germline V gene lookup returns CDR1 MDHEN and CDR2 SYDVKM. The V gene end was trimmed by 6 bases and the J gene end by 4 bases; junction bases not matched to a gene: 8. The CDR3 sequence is CASRFRLAASDTQYF. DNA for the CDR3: TGTGCCAGCAGGTTCAGACTAGCGGCTTCAGATACGCAGTATTTT.

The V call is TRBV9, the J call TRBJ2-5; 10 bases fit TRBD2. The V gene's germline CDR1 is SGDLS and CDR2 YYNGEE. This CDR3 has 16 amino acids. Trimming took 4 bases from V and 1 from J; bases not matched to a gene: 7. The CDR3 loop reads CASSPWGTSVQETQYF. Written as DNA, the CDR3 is TGTGCCAGCAGCCCGTGGGGGACTAGCGTCCAAGAGACCCAGTACTTC.

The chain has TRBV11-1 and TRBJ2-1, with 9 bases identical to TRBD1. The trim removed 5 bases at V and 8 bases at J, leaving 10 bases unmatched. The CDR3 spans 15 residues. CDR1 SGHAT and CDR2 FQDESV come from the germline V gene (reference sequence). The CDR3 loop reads CASSTGGRGWDEQFF. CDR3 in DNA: TGTGCCAGCAGCACAGGGGGCCGAGGCTGGGATGAGCAGTTCTTC.

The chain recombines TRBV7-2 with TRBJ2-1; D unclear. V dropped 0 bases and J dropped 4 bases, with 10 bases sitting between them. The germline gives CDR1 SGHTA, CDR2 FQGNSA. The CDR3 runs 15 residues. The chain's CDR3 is CASSLAFRQYNEQFF. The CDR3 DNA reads TGTGCCAGCAGCTTAGCGTTCAGGCAATACAATGAGCAGTTCTTC.

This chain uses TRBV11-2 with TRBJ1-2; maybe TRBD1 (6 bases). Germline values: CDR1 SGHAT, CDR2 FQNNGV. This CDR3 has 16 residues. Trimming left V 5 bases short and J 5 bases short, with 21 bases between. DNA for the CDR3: TGTGCCAGCAGCACCATCCCGAGGGGCAGGGGATATGGCTACACCTTC. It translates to CASSTIPRGRGYGYTF. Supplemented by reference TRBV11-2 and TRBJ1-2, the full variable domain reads EAGVAQSPRYKIIEKRQSVAFWCNPISGHATLYWYQQILGQGPKLLIQFQNNGVVDDSQLPKDRFSAERLKGVDSTLKIQPAKLEDSAVYLCASSTIPRGRGYGYTFGSGTRLTVV.

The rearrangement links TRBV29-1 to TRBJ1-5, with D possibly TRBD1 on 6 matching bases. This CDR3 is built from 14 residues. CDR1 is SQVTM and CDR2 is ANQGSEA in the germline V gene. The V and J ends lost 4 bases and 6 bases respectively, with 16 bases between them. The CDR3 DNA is TGCAGCGTTGCCGCACAGGGTGTAGGTCAGCCCCAGCATTTT. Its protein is CSVAAQGVGQPQHF. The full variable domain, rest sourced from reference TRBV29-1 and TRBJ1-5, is SAVISQKPSRDICQRGTSLTIQCQVDSQVTMMFWYRQQPGQSLTLIATANQGSEATYESGFVIDKFPISRPNLTFSTLTVSNMSPEDSSIYLCSVAAQGVGQPQHFGDGTRLSIL.

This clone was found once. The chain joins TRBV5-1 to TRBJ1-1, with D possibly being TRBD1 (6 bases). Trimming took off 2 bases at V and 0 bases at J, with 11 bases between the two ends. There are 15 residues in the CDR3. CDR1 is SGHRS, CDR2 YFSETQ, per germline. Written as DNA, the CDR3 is TGCGCCAGCAGCTTTAGACAGGCCATGAACACTGAAGCTTTCTTT. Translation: CASSFRQAMNTEAFF.

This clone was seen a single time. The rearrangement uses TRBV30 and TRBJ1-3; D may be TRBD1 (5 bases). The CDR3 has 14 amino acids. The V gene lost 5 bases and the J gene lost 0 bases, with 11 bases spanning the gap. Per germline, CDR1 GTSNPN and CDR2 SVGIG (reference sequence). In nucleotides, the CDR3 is TGTGCCTGGGCCATTGGACACTCTGGAAACACCATATATTTT. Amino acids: CAWAIGHSGNTIYF.

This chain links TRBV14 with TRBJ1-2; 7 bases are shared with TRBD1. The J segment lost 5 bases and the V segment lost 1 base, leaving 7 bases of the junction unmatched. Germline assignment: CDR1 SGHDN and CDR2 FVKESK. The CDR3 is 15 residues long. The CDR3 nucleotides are TGTGCCAGCAGCCAAGGCCAGGGGGTTCTTTATGGCTACACCTTC. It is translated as CASSQGQGVLYGYTF.

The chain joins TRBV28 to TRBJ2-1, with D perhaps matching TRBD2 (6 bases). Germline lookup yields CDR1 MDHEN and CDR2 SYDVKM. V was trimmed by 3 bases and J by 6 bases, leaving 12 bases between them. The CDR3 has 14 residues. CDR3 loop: CASSFAGSPNEQFF. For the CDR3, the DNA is TGTGCCAGCAGTTTTGCCGGGAGCCCCAATGAGCAGTTCTTC.

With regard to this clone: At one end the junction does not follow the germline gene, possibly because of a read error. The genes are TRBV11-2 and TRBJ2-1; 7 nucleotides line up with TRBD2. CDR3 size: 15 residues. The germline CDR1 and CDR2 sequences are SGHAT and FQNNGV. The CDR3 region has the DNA TGTGCCAGCAGCTTTCGACTAGCTTCCTTCAATGAGCAGTTCTTC. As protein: CASSFRLASFNEQFF.

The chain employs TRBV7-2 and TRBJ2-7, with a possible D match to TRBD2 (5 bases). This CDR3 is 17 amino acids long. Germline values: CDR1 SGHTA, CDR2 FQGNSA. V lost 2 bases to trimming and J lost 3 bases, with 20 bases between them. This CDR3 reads CASSLTASLGGGYEQYF. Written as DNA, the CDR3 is TGTGCCAGCAGCTTAACGGCTAGCTTAGGTGGAGGCTACGAGCAGTACTTC.

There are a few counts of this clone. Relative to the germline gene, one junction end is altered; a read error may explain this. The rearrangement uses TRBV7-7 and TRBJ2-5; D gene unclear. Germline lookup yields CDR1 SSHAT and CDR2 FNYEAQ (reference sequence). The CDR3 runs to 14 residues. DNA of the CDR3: TGTGCTAGCAGCTTAGCTGACTACCAAGAGACCCAGTACTTC. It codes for CASSLADYQETQYF.

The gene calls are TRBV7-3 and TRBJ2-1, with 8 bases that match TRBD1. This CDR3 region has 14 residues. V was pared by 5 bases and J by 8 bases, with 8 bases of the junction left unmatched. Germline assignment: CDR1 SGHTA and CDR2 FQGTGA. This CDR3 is CASSPSGQGDEQFF. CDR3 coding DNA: TGTGCCAGCAGCCCATCAGGACAGGGCGATGAGCAGTTCTTC.

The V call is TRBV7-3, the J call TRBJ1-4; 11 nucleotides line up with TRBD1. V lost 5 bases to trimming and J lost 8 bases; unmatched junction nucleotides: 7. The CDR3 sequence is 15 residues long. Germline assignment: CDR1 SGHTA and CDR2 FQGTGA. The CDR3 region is CASSPQGQGGEKLFF. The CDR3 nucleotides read TGTGCCAGCAGCCCCCAGGGACAGGGGGGGGAAAAACTGTTTTTT.